The 19 T cell receptor beta chains in this list originate from one sample, sequenced in a study of cytomegalovirus exposure and HLA in healthy donors. Use of 60 Vbeta and 13 Jbeta primers characterized the PCR. Assay: immunoSEQ multiplex PCR; the TCRdb copy retains only in-frame clones and omits some. The profile covers about 82,000 clones, with more than 80% appearing a single time and around 2.3% taken by the ten largest. The material sequenced was PBMCs. These receptors all stem from a man younger than 35 in good health and CMV-seronegative.

CDR3 sequence: CASSPPGTGGSPLHF. The DNA of the CDR3 is TGTGCCAGCTCACCACCCGGGACAGGGGGTTCACCCCTCCACTTT. This chain joins TRBV18 and TRBJ1-6, with 11 bases identical to TRBD1. V was clipped by 0 bases and J by 9 bases; unmatched bases: 1. The CDR3 consists of 15 residues. Germline V gene sequence: CDR1 KGHSH, CDR2 LQKENI.

The V and J genes are TRBV7-3 and TRBJ2-7; 7 bases agree with TRBD1. The CDR3 runs 15 residues. The germline V gene encodes CDR1 SGHTA and CDR2 FQGTGA. The V segment lost 5 bases and the J segment 0 bases; nucleotides outside the gene matches: 7. In DNA, the CDR3 is TGTGCCAGCAGCCCAAACAGGGGACGCTCCTACGAGCAGTACTTC. Its translation: CASSPNRGRSYEQYF. Full variable domain (remainder filled in from reference TRBV7-3 and TRBJ2-7): GAGVSQTPSNKVTEKGKYVELRCDPISGHTALYWYRQSLGQGPEFLIYFQGTGAADDSGLPNDRFFAVRPEGSVSTLKIQRTERGDSAVYLCASSPNRGRSYEQYFGPGTRLTVT.

This clone appeared a single time. The J gene is TRBJ2-3, the V gene TRBV30; weak D call: TRBD1 (6 bases). V lost 0 bases to trimming and J lost 1 base, with 20 bases between them. This CDR3 spans 18 amino acids. Germline V lookup: CDR1 GTSNPN, CDR2 SVGIG (reference sequence). The CDR3 nucleotides read TGTGCCTGGAGTGTATTGGGTCCCTGGGCAGGGGGCACAGATACGCAGTATTTT. It yields the protein CAWSVLGPWAGGTDTQYF.

The chain has TRBV28 and TRBJ1-4; D gene unclear. Germline V gene lookup returns CDR1 MDHEN and CDR2 SYDVKM. Trimming stripped 5 bases from V and 8 bases from J, with 9 bases between. The CDR3 is made up of 12 amino acids. In DNA form, the CDR3 reads TGTGCCAGCAGTCCTGATCAGGAAAAACTGTTTTTT. It codes for CASSPDQEKLFF.

With respect to this clone: Its ends do not fully match the called genes, so a read error is possible. The chain is built from TRBV5-6 and TRBJ2-5; 8 bases match TRBD2. Germline V gives CDR1 SGHDT, CDR2 YYEEEE. CDR3 length: 15 residues. In DNA, the CDR3 is TGTGCCAGCAGCTCCCTGGGTAGCGGGGAGGAGACCCAGCACTTC. Protein: CASSSLGSGEETQHF.

This chain uses TRBV16 with TRBJ2-1; no firm D call. V lost 4 bases, J lost 5 bases, and 18 bases lay in between. The CDR3 loop spans 16 amino acids. CDR1 and CDR2 from the germline V gene are KGHSY and FQNENV. This chain's CDR3 is CASSPPSLLPHNEQFF. CDR3 nucleotide sequence: TGTGCCAGCAGCCCGCCCTCCCTACTCCCGCACAATGAGCAGTTCTTC.

V is TRBV9 and J is TRBJ2-5; D not resolved. The assigned J gene may be wrong: the sequence end matches TRBJ2-7 better. CDR3 length: 14 amino acids. CDR1 and CDR2 (germline): SGDLS, YYNGEE. The DNA for the CDR3 is TGTGCCAGCAGCGTAGGCCGGGTGACCTACGAGCAGTACTTC. It is translated as CASSVGRVTYEQYF.

This chain joins TRBV15 and TRBJ2-3; possible D gene TRBD1, 6 bases. V was clipped by 0 bases and J by 4 bases, with 8 bases between them. This CDR3 has 14 amino acids. CDR1 and CDR2 from the germline V gene are LNHNV and YYDKDF (reference sequence). The CDR3, as DNA: TGTGCCACCAGCAGAGATAAGGGGGCAGATACGCAGTATTTT. This translates into CATSRDKGADTQYF.

The chain links TRBV25-1 to TRBJ2-5; 10 bases fit TRBD1. The CDR3 is 15 amino acids. V lost 3 bases and J lost 4; bases outside the gene matches: 5. Looked up from germline, CDR1 is MGHDK and CDR2 is SYGVNS. This chain's CDR3 is CASSEGQGFAETQYF. The CDR3 DNA sequence: TGTGCCAGCAGTGAGGGACAGGGGTTCGCAGAGACCCAGTACTTC.

V usage is TRBV18 and J usage is TRBJ2-5, with D possibly being TRBD1 (6 bases). This CDR3 is built from 13 residues. CDR1 KGHSH and CDR2 LQKENI come from the germline V gene. V was clipped by 8 bases and J by 3 bases, with 13 bases between them. Here the CDR3 DNA reads TGTGCCAGCACGACAAGGACAGAAGAGACCCAGTACTTC. It is translated as CASTTRTEETQYF.

The chain uses TRBV5-1 and TRBJ2-7, with D possibly TRBD1 on 8 matching bases. Germline assignment: CDR1 SGHRS and CDR2 YFSETQ. Trimming stripped 1 base from V and 3 bases from J, with 14 bases between. The CDR3 is made up of 15 amino acids. The CDR3 coding sequence is TGCGCCAGCAGCTTGTGGGGGGGACAGGTCTACGAGCAGTACTTC. Translation: CASSLWGGQVYEQYF. The full variable domain, rest sourced from reference TRBV5-1 and TRBJ2-7, is KAGVTQTPRYLIKTRGQQVTLSCSPISGHRSVSWYQQTPGQGLQFLFEYFSETQRNKGNFPGRFSGRQFSNSRSEMNVSTLELGDSALYLCASSLWGGQVYEQYFGPGTRLTVT.

This rearrangement joins TRBV25-1 to TRBJ2-1, with 13 bases that match TRBD2. Germline CDR1 and CDR2: MGHDK and SYGVNS. J gave up 8 bases and V 10 bases, and 5 bases lay outside the gene matches. The CDR3 has 13 amino acids. CDR3 DNA sequence: TGTGCCATCGGGACTAGCGGGATCGATGAGCAGTTCTTC. Its protein product is CAIGTSGIDEQFF.

The V call is TRBV7-3, the J call TRBJ2-7; 9 positions match TRBD2. Germline values: CDR1 SGHTA, CDR2 FQGTGA. V was pared by 5 bases and J by 6 bases, with 11 bases of the junction left unmatched. The CDR3 totals 15 residues. The CDR3 here is CASSPSAGGPLEQYF. The CDR3 region has the DNA TGTGCCAGCAGCCCCTCGGCGGGAGGGCCCCTCGAGCAGTACTTC. The entire variable domain, with the rest obtained from reference TRBV7-3 and TRBJ2-7, is as follows: GAGVSQTPSNKVTEKGKYVELRCDPISGHTALYWYRQSLGQGPEFLIYFQGTGAADDSGLPNDRFFAVRPEGSVSTLKIQRTERGDSAVYLCASSPSAGGPLEQYFGPGTRLTVT.

The rearrangement joins TRBV27 to TRBJ1-6; TRBD1 aligns across 10 bases. Germline V lookup: CDR1 MNHEY, CDR2 SMNVEV (reference sequence). J lost 7 bases, V lost 6 bases, and 9 bases had no gene match. The CDR3 is 16 residues long. The CDR3 DNA sequence: TGTGCCAGCAGAATTCGACAGGGGGCAGTCAATTCACCCCTCCACTTT. This translates into CASRIRQGAVNSPLHF.

The gene calls are TRBV19 and TRBJ2-2; D possibly corresponds to TRBD2 (5 bases). Germline V CDR1 and CDR2: LNHDA, SQIVND (reference sequence). The CDR3 sequence is 16 residues long. Trimming stripped 2 bases from V and 0 bases from J, with 10 bases between. CDR3 loop: CASSIPWRTNTGELFF. CDR3 coding DNA: TGTGCCAGTAGTATACCATGGAGGACGAACACCGGGGAGCTGTTTTTT.

The chain carries TRBV5-4 and TRBJ1-6; 9 nucleotides align to TRBD1. Germline V gene sequence: CDR1 SGHNT, CDR2 YYREEE (reference sequence). Losses at the gene ends were 3 bases for V and 8 bases for J; bases not matched to a gene: 6. This CDR3 has 15 residues. The CDR3 nucleotides are TGTGCCAGCAGCTCTGGGACAGGGAAAGATTCACCCCTCCACTTT. It specifies CASSSGTGKDSPLHF.

CDR3 sequence reads: CASRGQGAYEQYF. CDR3 nucleotides: TGTGCCAGCAGGGGTCAGGGGGCCTACGAGCAGTACTTC. This chain links TRBV28 with TRBJ2-7, with 7 nucleotides matching TRBD1. The J segment lost 2 bases and the V segment lost 6 bases, leaving 4 bases of the junction unmatched. Germline-derived CDR1 and CDR2 are MDHEN and SYDVKM. The CDR3 totals 13 residues.

The chain uses TRBV7-6 and TRBJ2-1; the D gene is possibly TRBD1 (5 bases). The CDR3 consists of 13 residues. Trimming shortened V by 2 bases and J by 8 bases, and 10 bases separated the two germline ends. Germline loops: CDR1 SGHVS, CDR2 FNYEAQ. CDR3 region: CASSLYPRDEQFF. As DNA, the CDR3 is TGTGCCAGCAGCTTATACCCCAGGGATGAGCAGTTCTTC.

This chain joins TRBV7-9 and TRBJ2-5; possibly TRBD1 for D (5 bases). With the DNA end fitting TRBJ2-7 better, the J assignment may be wrong. Germline values: CDR1 SEHNR, CDR2 FQNEAQ (reference sequence). The CDR3 is 14 amino acids. CDR3 region: CASSAQGHAYEQYF. The CDR3 coding sequence is TGTGCCAGCAGCGCCCAGGGTCACGCCTACGAGCAGTACTTC.